The clone carrying this T cell receptor beta chain was found many times. What it binds is not known. This sample was included in a study of breast tumors, draining lymph nodes, adjacent tissues. The CDR3 totals 14 residues. CDR1 DFQATT and CDR2 SNEGSKA come from the germline V gene (reference sequence). After removal of 7 bases from V and 7 bases from J, the junction contained 10 bases not matched to a gene. Study findings and constraints: Luminal-like breast cancer showed significantly greater tumor-nontumor repertoire similarity than basal-like breast cancer did.

TCRdb recomputed calls from the multiplex PCR reads with MiXCR, one row per CDR3 protein. The sample includes more than 100,000 distinct CDR3 sequences, around 24% of them seen just once. The lymph nodes were axillary draining lymph nodes from breast cancer patients. The sample was axillary lymph node tissue. The chain carries TRBV20-1 and TRBJ2-2; 9 nucleotides match TRBD2. This clonotype originated in a female donor with breast cancer. Some clones in this sample may be carry-over from other donors' samples. CDR3 nucleotide sequence: TGCAGTGTTGAGCGGGGGGCGCTTGGCGGGGAGCTGTTTTTT. It codes for CSVERGALGGELFF.